This TCR beta chain was profiled in a study of T cells in women clearing cervical HPV infection. Study at large: Women with histologically confirmed HPV16-related CIN3 or worse, 2 with invasive cancer, served as cases.

The germline gives CDR1 SNHLY, CDR2 FYNNEI. Trimming at V came to 8 bases and at J to 5 bases, leaving 13 bases not matched to a gene. The CDR3 loop spans 15 amino acids. Each participant carried one incident cervical HPV16 infection only. HPV was found by MY09/MY11 PCR and dot-blot genotyping. The protocol was immunoSEQ multiplex PCR, while the TCRdb copy is restricted to in-frame clones and leaves out a portion. In all, the sample yields over 10,000 clones. Details on this clone: Coverage ceases 3 residues before the CDR3 finishes, and the germline J gene fills in the end.

The chain joins TRBV2 to TRBJ2-3, with TRBD2 matching over 7 bases. The specimen sequenced was blood buffy coat. The clonotype was recovered from a woman between 18 and 70 years old with a cervical HPV16 infection that either progressed to CIN3+ or cleared (not recorded which). CDR3 DNA (partial): TGTGCCAGCTCGGTATTGGGGGGGGACGGAGATACG. This translates into CASSVLGGDGDT. The whole CDR3 is CASSVLGGDGDTQYF.